This is a list of T cell receptor beta chains from one sample in a study of T cells in Graves' hyperthyroidism and ophthalmopathy. TCRdb ran MiXCR on the multiplex PCR reads and lists one entry per CDR3 protein. The sample records fewer than 900,000 distinct CDR3 sequences, around a sixth being singletons. Specimen: blood. These receptors all come from a woman in her forties or fifties with Graves' hyperthyroidism that later progressed to Graves' ophthalmopathy. CDR3s include the opening cysteine and the closing phenylalanine or tryptophan. Each record gives: D gene, clone size, J gene, V gene, CDR3 DNA, CDR3 protein. A D gene is named only where the DNA matches it firmly. Part of the rows lack a size; the others show once, few, many or a class for expanded clones.

d_gene: -; abundance: few; j_gene: TRBJ1-4; v_gene: TRBV6-1; CDR3nt: TGTGCCAGCAGTGAATTGCGGGGTAATGAAAAACTGTTTTTT; CDR3aa: CASSELRGNEKLFF
d_gene: -; abundance: -; j_gene: TRBJ1-2; v_gene: TRBV19; CDR3nt: TGTGCCAGTATACGGGCCAGGGGAGATTATGGCTACACCTTC; CDR3aa: CASIRARGDYGYTF
d_gene: -; abundance: many; j_gene: TRBJ2-1; v_gene: TRBV18; CDR3nt: TGTGCCAGCTCATCCCGGGAGCAGGGGGGTGAGCAGTTCTTC; CDR3aa: CASSSREQGGEQFF
d_gene: TRBD2; abundance: many; j_gene: TRBJ2-3; v_gene: TRBV28; CDR3nt: TGTGCCAGCAGTTTACCACTAGCGGGGGGGTTCACAGATACGCAGTATTTT; CDR3aa: CASSLPLAGGFTDTQYF
d_gene: -; abundance: -; j_gene: TRBJ2-1; v_gene: TRBV12-3/TRBV12-4; CDR3nt: TGTGCCAGCATGGGGAATGAGCAGTTCTTC; CDR3aa: CASMGNEQFF
d_gene: TRBD2; abundance: -; j_gene: TRBJ2-1; v_gene: TRBV14; CDR3nt: TGTGCCAGCAGCCAAGTATTCGCGGGGGGGCAGGATGAGCAGTTCTTC; CDR3aa: CASSQVFAGGQDEQFF
d_gene: -; abundance: -; j_gene: TRBJ1-1; v_gene: TRBV5-8; CDR3nt: TGTGCCAGCAGCTTGGGGGGGACCGACCCTTTTATGAACACTGAAGCTTTCTTT; CDR3aa: CASSLGGTDPFMNTEAFF
d_gene: -; abundance: -; j_gene: TRBJ1-1; v_gene: TRBV20-1; CDR3nt: TGCAGTGCTGTGGGCGGGATGCGGACTGAAGCTTTCTTT; CDR3aa: CSAVGGMRTEAFF
d_gene: -; abundance: few; j_gene: TRBJ1-4; v_gene: TRBV19; CDR3nt: TGTGCCAGTAGGGAGGATCCTGGTAGGGAAAAACTGTTTTTT; CDR3aa: CASREDPGREKLFF
d_gene: TRBD1; abundance: few; j_gene: TRBJ2-6; v_gene: TRBV19; CDR3nt: TGTGCCAGTAGTCCACGGGACAGGGGGCTGGCTGGGGCCAACGTCCTGACTTTC; CDR3aa: CASSPRDRGLAGANVLTF
d_gene: -; abundance: -; j_gene: TRBJ1-3; v_gene: TRBV18; CDR3nt: TGTGCCAGTCGAGACGGCAGGACCGGTGGAAACACCATATATTTT; CDR3aa: CASRDGRTGGNTIYF
d_gene: TRBD1; abundance: many; j_gene: TRBJ2-1; v_gene: TRBV7-2; CDR3nt: TGTGCCAGCAGCCGACAGGGAATCTACAATGAGCAGTTCTTC; CDR3aa: CASSRQGIYNEQFF
d_gene: -; abundance: many; j_gene: TRBJ2-5; v_gene: TRBV27; CDR3nt: TGTGCCAGCAGTCCCTCTTATTACCAAGAGACCCAGTACTTC; CDR3aa: CASSPSYYQETQYF
d_gene: TRBD1; abundance: many; j_gene: TRBJ1-1; v_gene: TRBV5-1; CDR3nt: TGCGCCAGCAGCTTGGACAGACAGGGGTTGGGCACTGAAGCTTTCTTT; CDR3aa: CASSLDRQGLGTEAFF
d_gene: -; abundance: many; j_gene: TRBJ2-3; v_gene: TRBV3-1; CDR3nt: TGTGCCAGCAGCCAAGTAACGGGGACCACAGATACGCAGTATTTT; CDR3aa: CASSQVTGTTDTQYF
d_gene: TRBD2; abundance: many; j_gene: TRBJ2-3; v_gene: TRBV11-1; CDR3nt: TGTGCCAGCAGCTCCGGGACTAGCGGGGGGGATACGCAGTATTTT; CDR3aa: CASSSGTSGGDTQYF
d_gene: TRBD1; abundance: many; j_gene: TRBJ2-7; v_gene: TRBV7-6; CDR3nt: TGTGCCAGCAGCAATAGTCTACAGGGGGCCACTCTCTACGAGCAGTACTTC; CDR3aa: CASSNSLQGATLYEQYF
d_gene: -; abundance: -; j_gene: TRBJ2-3; v_gene: TRBV20-1; CDR3nt: TGCAGTGCTAGATGGGGGGCCTGGGGGGATACGCAGTATTTT; CDR3aa: CSARWGAWGDTQYF
d_gene: -; abundance: -; j_gene: TRBJ2-7; v_gene: TRBV27; CDR3nt: TGTGCCAGCAGTTTAAACTCGGACCGCTACGAGCAGTACTTC; CDR3aa: CASSLNSDRYEQYF
d_gene: -; abundance: once; j_gene: TRBJ2-6; v_gene: TRBV6-1; CDR3nt: TGTGCCAGCACCCCGGGGTCGTCGAGCTCTGGGGCCAACGTCCTGACTTTC; CDR3aa: CASTPGSSSSGANVLTF
d_gene: -; abundance: few; j_gene: TRBJ2-2; v_gene: TRBV7-2; CDR3nt: TGTGCCAGCAGCTTTTTCGACCCGTACACCGGGGAGCTGTTTTTT; CDR3aa: CASSFFDPYTGELFF
d_gene: TRBD1; abundance: few; j_gene: TRBJ1-4; v_gene: TRBV20-1; CDR3nt: TGCAGTGCTAACGGACAGGGAAAAGCAACTAATGAAAAACTGTTTTTT; CDR3aa: CSANGQGKATNEKLFF
d_gene: TRBD1; abundance: -; j_gene: TRBJ1-1; v_gene: TRBV18; CDR3nt: TGTGCCAGCAAGAGGGGGCGCGACACTGAAGCTTTCTTT; CDR3aa: CASKRGRDTEAFF
d_gene: -; abundance: -; j_gene: TRBJ1-2; v_gene: TRBV20-1; CDR3nt: TGCAGTACACCCCTGCGACAGGACTATGGCTACACCTTC; CDR3aa: CSTPLRQDYGYTF
d_gene: TRBD1; abundance: many; j_gene: TRBJ1-5; v_gene: TRBV11-2; CDR3nt: TGTGCCAGCAGCTCTACAGGGGATAGCAATCAGCCCCAGCATTTT; CDR3aa: CASSSTGDSNQPQHF
d_gene: -; abundance: -; j_gene: TRBJ1-2; v_gene: TRBV2; CDR3nt: TGTGCCAGCAGTGACCGCCAGGGATTAAACTATGGCTACACCTTC; CDR3aa: CASSDRQGLNYGYTF
d_gene: -; abundance: few; j_gene: TRBJ2-5; v_gene: TRBV5-6; CDR3nt: TGTGCCAGCAGCTTACCCACAGGGTTGGTAGAGACCCAGTACTTC; CDR3aa: CASSLPTGLVETQYF